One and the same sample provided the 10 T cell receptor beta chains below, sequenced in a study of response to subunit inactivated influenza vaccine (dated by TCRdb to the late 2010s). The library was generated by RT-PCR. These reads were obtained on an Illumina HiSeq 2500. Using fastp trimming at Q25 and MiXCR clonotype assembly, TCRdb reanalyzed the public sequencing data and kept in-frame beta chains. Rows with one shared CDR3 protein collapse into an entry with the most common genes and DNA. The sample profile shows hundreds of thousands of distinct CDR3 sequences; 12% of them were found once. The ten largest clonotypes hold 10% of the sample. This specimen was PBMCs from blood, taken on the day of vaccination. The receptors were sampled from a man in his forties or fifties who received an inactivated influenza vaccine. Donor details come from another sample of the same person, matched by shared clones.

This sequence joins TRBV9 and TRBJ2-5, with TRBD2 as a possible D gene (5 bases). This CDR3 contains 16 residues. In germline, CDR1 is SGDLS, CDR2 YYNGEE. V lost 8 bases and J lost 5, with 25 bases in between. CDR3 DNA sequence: TGTGCCAGGGGCCCCGGGCTCCTCGGACTTCTCGAGACCCAGTACTTC. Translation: CARGPGLLGLLETQYF.

The CDR3 sequence is CASSTPKGNGYTF. The CDR3 DNA reads as TGTGCCAGCAGTACCCCGAAGGGTAATGGCTACACCTTC. The J gene is TRBJ1-2, the V gene TRBV27; D is uncertain. Germline V lookup: CDR1 MNHEY, CDR2 SMNVEV (reference sequence). The CDR3 is made up of 13 amino acids. Trimming cost V 5 bases and J 6 bases, with 13 bases left between them.

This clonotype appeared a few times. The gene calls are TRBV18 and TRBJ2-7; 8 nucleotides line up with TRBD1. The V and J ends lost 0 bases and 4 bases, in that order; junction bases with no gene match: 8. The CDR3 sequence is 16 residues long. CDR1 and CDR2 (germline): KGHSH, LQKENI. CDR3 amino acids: CASSPPVDRVGYEQYF. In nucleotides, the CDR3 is TGTGCCAGCTCACCACCGGTGGACAGGGTAGGATACGAGCAGTACTTC.

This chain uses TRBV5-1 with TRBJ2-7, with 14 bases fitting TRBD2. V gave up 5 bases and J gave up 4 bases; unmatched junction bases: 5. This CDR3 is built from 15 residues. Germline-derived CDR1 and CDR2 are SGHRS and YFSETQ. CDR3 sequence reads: CASRPGTSGGYEQYF. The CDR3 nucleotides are TGCGCCAGCAGGCCGGGGACTAGCGGGGGATACGAGCAGTACTTC.

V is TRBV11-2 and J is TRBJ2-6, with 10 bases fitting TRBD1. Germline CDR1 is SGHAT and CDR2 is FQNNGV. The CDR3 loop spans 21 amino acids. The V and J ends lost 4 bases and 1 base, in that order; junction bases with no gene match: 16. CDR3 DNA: TGTGCCAGCAGCTCCTTCCCCCGCGACAGGGGGCTAACTTCTGGGGCCAACGTCCTGACTTTC. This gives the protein CASSSFPRDRGLTSGANVLTF.

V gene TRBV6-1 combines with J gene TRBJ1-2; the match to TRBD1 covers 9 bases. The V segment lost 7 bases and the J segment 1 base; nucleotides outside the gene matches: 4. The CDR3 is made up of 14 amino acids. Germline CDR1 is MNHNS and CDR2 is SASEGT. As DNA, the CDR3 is TGTGCCAGCAAGGGGACAGGGAGTAACTATGGCTACACCTTC. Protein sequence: CASKGTGSNYGYTF.

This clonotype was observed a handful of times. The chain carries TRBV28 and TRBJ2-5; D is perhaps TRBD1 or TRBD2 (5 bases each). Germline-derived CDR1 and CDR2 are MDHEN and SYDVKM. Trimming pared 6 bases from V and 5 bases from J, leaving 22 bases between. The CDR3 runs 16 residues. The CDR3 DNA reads TGTGCCAGCAGCCCAGCTCGGGACCGAACCATGGAGACCCAGTACTTC. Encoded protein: CASSPARDRTMETQYF.

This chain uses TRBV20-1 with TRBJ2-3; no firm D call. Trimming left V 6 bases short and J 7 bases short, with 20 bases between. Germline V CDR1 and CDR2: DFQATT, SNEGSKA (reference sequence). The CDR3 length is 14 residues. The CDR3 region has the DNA TGCAGTGCCCGGGCGACCTACAGCAGCAATACGCAGTATTTT. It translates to CSARATYSSNTQYF.

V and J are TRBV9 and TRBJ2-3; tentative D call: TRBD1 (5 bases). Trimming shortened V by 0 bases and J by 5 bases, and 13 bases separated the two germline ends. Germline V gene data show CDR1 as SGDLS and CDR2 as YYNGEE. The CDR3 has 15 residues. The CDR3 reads CASSVAPGKGDTQYF. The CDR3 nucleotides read TGTGCCAGCAGCGTAGCGCCAGGGAAGGGAGATACGCAGTATTTT. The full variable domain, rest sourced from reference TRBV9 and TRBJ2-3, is DSGVTQTPKHLITATGQRVTLRCSPRSGDLSVYWYQQSLDQGLQFLIQYYNGEERAKGNILERFSAQQFPDLHSELNLSSLELGDSALYFCASSVAPGKGDTQYFGPGTRLTVL.

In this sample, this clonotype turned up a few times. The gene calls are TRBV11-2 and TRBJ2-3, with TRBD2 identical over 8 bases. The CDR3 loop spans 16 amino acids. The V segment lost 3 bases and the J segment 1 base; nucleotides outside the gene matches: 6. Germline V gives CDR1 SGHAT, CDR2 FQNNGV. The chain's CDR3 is CASSLGLDWGTDTQYF. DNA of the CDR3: TGTGCCAGCAGCTTGGGACTAGATTGGGGCACAGATACGCAGTATTTT. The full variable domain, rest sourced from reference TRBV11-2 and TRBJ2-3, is EAGVAQSPRYKIIEKRQSVAFWCNPISGHATLYWYQQILGQGPKLLIQFQNNGVVDDSQLPKDRFSAERLKGVDSTLKIQPAKLEDSAVYLCASSLGLDWGTDTQYFGPGTRLTVL.